A selection of T cell receptor beta chains follows, all from one sample in a study of neurological immune-mediated disorders. TCRdb re-called the 5' RACE reads through MiXCR, storing one row per CDR3 protein. The repertoire holds roughly 65,000 distinct CDR3 sequences, with around 5% as singletons. Input material: PBMCs. Every receptor here comes from a human donor with multiple sclerosis. The donor label of this sample is uncertain. The CDR3 runs from the conserved cysteine through the conserved F or W. A D gene is named only where the DNA matches it firmly. Size tells how often a clone was seen (once, few, many) or the class of an expanded clone, and some rows leave it out.

CDR3nt: TGTGCCAGCAGCCCAGGGGTCCCAGAGACCCAGTACTTC
CDR3aa: CASSPGVPETQYF
v_gene: TRBV7-9
d_gene: -
j_gene: TRBJ2-5
abundance: many

CDR3nt: TGCGCCAGCAGAACAGTGCAAGAGACCCAGTACTTC
CDR3aa: CASRTVQETQYF
v_gene: TRBV5-1
d_gene: -
j_gene: TRBJ2-5
abundance: many

CDR3nt: TGTGCCAGCAGCGGAGGGACTAGCGGCCCCTACAATGAGCAGTTCTTC
CDR3aa: CASSGGTSGPYNEQFF
v_gene: TRBV9
d_gene: TRBD2
j_gene: TRBJ2-1
abundance: many

CDR3nt: TGTGCCAGCAGCCAAGGAGATAGCGGGGTCTATGAGCAGTTCTTC
CDR3aa: CASSQGDSGVYEQFF
v_gene: TRBV14
d_gene: TRBD2
j_gene: TRBJ2-1
abundance: many

CDR3nt: TGTGCCAGCAGTCGAACCTTGGGGGACCGATATCGTTACTTC
CDR3aa: CASSRTLGDRYRYF
v_gene: TRBV27
d_gene: -
j_gene: TRBJ1-2
abundance: many

CDR3nt: TGTGCCTCAGGGGTTTCCTACAATGAGCAGTTCTTC
CDR3aa: CASGVSYNEQFF
v_gene: TRBV10-3
d_gene: -
j_gene: TRBJ2-1
abundance: many

CDR3nt: TGCGCCAGCAGCCAAGATCCAATAAGCACAGATACGCAGTATTTT
CDR3aa: CASSQDPISTDTQYF
v_gene: TRBV4-1
d_gene: -
j_gene: TRBJ2-3
abundance: many

CDR3nt: TGTGCCAGCAGTTTGTCCGTCCGCGGGGCCAACGTCCTGACTTTC
CDR3aa: CASSLSVRGANVLTF
v_gene: TRBV7-3
d_gene: -
j_gene: TRBJ2-6
abundance: many

CDR3nt: TGCGCCAGCAGCCAAGTGGAGGCGGGAACTGAAGCTTTCTTT
CDR3aa: CASSQVEAGTEAFF
v_gene: TRBV4-1
d_gene: -
j_gene: TRBJ1-1
abundance: many

CDR3nt: TGCGCCAGCAGCGGGACTAGCACAGATACGCAGTATTTT
CDR3aa: CASSGTSTDTQYF
v_gene: TRBV5-1
d_gene: -
j_gene: TRBJ2-3
abundance: many

CDR3nt: TGTGCCAGCAGCTTTGGGCCGCCTGGGGCCAACGTCCTGACTTTC
CDR3aa: CASSFGPPGANVLTF
v_gene: TRBV7-2
d_gene: -
j_gene: TRBJ2-6
abundance: many

CDR3nt: TGTGCCAGCAGCTTAGACTATGGCTACACCTTC
CDR3aa: CASSLDYGYTF
v_gene: TRBV7-2
d_gene: -
j_gene: TRBJ1-2
abundance: few

CDR3nt: TGTGCCACCAGTGACCCAGGGGAGGAGCGGAATGAGCAGTTCTTC
CDR3aa: CATSDPGEERNEQFF
v_gene: TRBV24-1
d_gene: -
j_gene: TRBJ2-1
abundance: -

CDR3nt: TGCGCCAGCAGTGAGTGGGTGGGCGGGGGCGGCAATCAGCCCCAGCATTTT
CDR3aa: CASSEWVGGGGNQPQHF
v_gene: TRBV10-2
d_gene: -
j_gene: TRBJ1-5
abundance: many

CDR3nt: TGCGCCAGCGGAGGGGGCTTGGACACCGGGGAGCTGTTTTTT
CDR3aa: CASGGGLDTGELFF
v_gene: TRBV5-1
d_gene: -
j_gene: TRBJ2-2
abundance: many

CDR3nt: TGCAGTGCTAGACCGACAGGCCCAGAAAAACTGTTTTTT
CDR3aa: CSARPTGPEKLFF
v_gene: TRBV20-1
d_gene: -
j_gene: TRBJ1-4
abundance: many

CDR3nt: TGTGCCAGCTCCGGACAGGGGGCCAGCAATCAGCCCCAGCATTTT
CDR3aa: CASSGQGASNQPQHF
v_gene: TRBV18
d_gene: TRBD1
j_gene: TRBJ1-5
abundance: many

CDR3nt: TGCGCCAGCAGCGTACAGGGGGCCTCCTACGAGCAGTACTTC
CDR3aa: CASSVQGASYEQYF
v_gene: TRBV5-1
d_gene: TRBD1
j_gene: TRBJ2-7
abundance: many

CDR3nt: TGTGCCAGCAGCTTAGGACCCGGCCGGGAGACCCAGTACTTC
CDR3aa: CASSLGPGRETQYF
v_gene: TRBV7-3
d_gene: -
j_gene: TRBJ2-5
abundance: many

CDR3nt: TGTGCCAGCAGCCCCACTTCTCGGGGGACAGTTTCCTACGAGCAGTACTTC
CDR3aa: CASSPTSRGTVSYEQYF
v_gene: TRBV7-6
d_gene: -
j_gene: TRBJ2-7
abundance: many

CDR3nt: TGCGCCAGCAGCTCCGACAGACGGGGCTACACCTTC
CDR3aa: CASSSDRRGYTF
v_gene: TRBV5-1
d_gene: -
j_gene: TRBJ1-2
abundance: many

CDR3nt: TGTGCCAGCAGCCAAGAGGAGCGGGGGGGCCGAGACAATGAGCAGTTCTTC
CDR3aa: CASSQEERGGRDNEQFF
v_gene: TRBV3-1
d_gene: TRBD2
j_gene: TRBJ2-1
abundance: few

CDR3nt: TGCAGTGCTAGGGGGCATGCGGGGGATACGCAGTATTTT
CDR3aa: CSARGHAGDTQYF
v_gene: TRBV20-1
d_gene: -
j_gene: TRBJ2-3
abundance: many